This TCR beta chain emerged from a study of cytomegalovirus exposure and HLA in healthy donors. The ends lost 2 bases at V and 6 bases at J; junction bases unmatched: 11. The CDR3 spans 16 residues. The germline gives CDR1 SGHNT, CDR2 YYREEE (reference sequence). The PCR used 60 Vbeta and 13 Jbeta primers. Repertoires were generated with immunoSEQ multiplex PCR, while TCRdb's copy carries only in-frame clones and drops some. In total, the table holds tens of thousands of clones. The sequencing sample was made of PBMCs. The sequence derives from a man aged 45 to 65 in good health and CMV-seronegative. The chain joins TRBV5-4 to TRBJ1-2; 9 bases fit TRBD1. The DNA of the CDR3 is TGTGCCAGCAGCTTATTCTTGACAGGGGGTGGTGATGGCTACACCTTC. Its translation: CASSLFLTGGGDGYTF. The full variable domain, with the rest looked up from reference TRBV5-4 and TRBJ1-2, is ETGVTQSPTHLIKTRGQQVTLRCSSQSGHNTVSWYQQALGQGPQFIFQYYREEENGRGNFPPRFSGLQFPNYSSELNVNALELDDSALYLCASSLFLTGGGDGYTFGSGTRLTVV.